What follows are 16 T cell receptor beta chains derived from one specimen sequenced in a study of breast tumors, draining lymph nodes, adjacent tissues. TCRdb independently ran MiXCR on the multiplex PCR reads; one entry per CDR3 protein. The repertoire holds about 180,000 distinct CDR3 sequences, with 25% to 40% as singletons. Axillary draining lymph nodes of breast cancer patients supplied the node samples. The sample taken for sequencing was axillary lymph node tissue. The receptors here all came from a female donor with breast cancer. Some clones in this sample may be carry-over from other donors' samples.

V is TRBV19 and J is TRBJ1-1, with 11 bases fitting TRBD1. Losses at the gene ends were 10 bases for V and 4 bases for J; bases not matched to a gene: 5. Looked up from germline, CDR1 is LNHDA and CDR2 is SQIVND (reference sequence). The CDR3 has 13 residues. CDR3 in amino acids: CATSGTGGTEAFF. The DNA of the CDR3 is TGTGCCACTTCGGGGACAGGGGGCACTGAAGCTTTCTTT.

This clonotype turned up a few times. V and J are TRBV27 and TRBJ1-2; D unclear. The germline CDR1 and CDR2 sequences are MNHEY and SMNVEV (reference sequence). The CDR3 is 13 amino acids. V was shortened by 3 bases and J by 2 bases, with 7 bases between the two germline ends. The CDR3 spells CASSLYQNYGYTF. The CDR3 DNA sequence: TGTGCCAGCAGTTTGTACCAGAACTATGGCTACACCTTC.

About this clonotype: Germline is not matched at one junction end, which may reflect a read error. This sequence joins TRBV7-9 and TRBJ2-1, with D possibly matching TRBD1 (6 bases). Germline values: CDR1 SEHNR, CDR2 FQNEAQ (reference sequence). The CDR3 runs 15 residues. CDR3 sequence: CASSPLVGADNEQLF. Written as DNA, the CDR3 is TGTGCCAGCAGCCCGTTGGTGGGGGCGGACAATGAGCAGCTCTTC. Filled out from reference TRBV7-9 and TRBJ2-1, the complete variable domain reads DTGVSQNPRHKITKRGQNVTFRCDPISEHNRLYWYRQTLGQGPEFLTYFQNEAQLEKSRLLSDRFSAERPKGSFSTLEIQRTEQGDSAMYLCASSPLVGADNEQLFGPGTRLTVL.

This clonotype has a count of ten or more. V and J are TRBV9 and TRBJ2-3; possibly TRBD1 for D (6 bases). Trimming pared 2 bases from V and 6 bases from J, leaving 7 bases between. CDR1 SGDLS and CDR2 YYNGEE come from the germline V gene. The CDR3 consists of 12 residues. The CDR3 DNA follows: TGTGCCAGCAGCGTCCAGGGGGATACGCAGTATTTT. It encodes CASSVQGDTQYF. The full variable domain, completed using reference TRBV9 and TRBJ2-3, is DSGVTQTPKHLITATGQRVTLRCSPRSGDLSVYWYQQSLDQGLQFLIQYYNGEERAKGNILERFSAQQFPDLHSELNLSSLELGDSALYFCASSVQGDTQYFGPGTRLTVL.

This clonotype was seen ten or more times. V and J are TRBV7-9 and TRBJ2-2; D may be TRBD2 (8 bases). Trimming took off 5 bases at V and 3 bases at J, with 16 bases between the two ends. The CDR3 has 16 amino acids. The germline V gene has CDR1 SEHNR and CDR2 FQNEAQ (reference sequence). This chain's CDR3 is CASSPGTRGHTGELFF. In nucleotides, the CDR3 is TGTGCCAGCAGCCCCGGGACTAGGGGGCACACCGGGGAGCTGTTTTTT. Supplemented by reference TRBV7-9 and TRBJ2-2, the full variable domain reads DTGVSQNPRHKITKRGQNVTFRCDPISEHNRLYWYRQTLGQGPEFLTYFQNEAQLEKSRLLSDRFSAERPKGSFSTLEIQRTEQGDSAMYLCASSPGTRGHTGELFFGEGSRLTVL.

This clonotype occurred many times. Here the CDR3 DNA reads TGCAGTGCTAGAGATGTTGGCGGGGGGGCGGAGCAGTTCTTC. Residues: CSARDVGGGAEQFF. J is TRBJ2-1 and V is TRBV20-1, with 9 nucleotides matching TRBD2. The CDR3 sequence is 14 residues long. Germline V gene sequence: CDR1 DFQATT, CDR2 SNEGSKA (reference sequence). V trimming: 0 bases; J trimming: 10 bases; junction bases outside the gene matches: 7.

Many counts were recorded for this clonotype. This chain uses TRBV7-9 with TRBJ2-5; D might be TRBD2 (6 bases). Germline lookup yields CDR1 SEHNR and CDR2 FQNEAQ (reference sequence). The CDR3 is 13 residues long. CDR3 amino acids: CAIQAGLGETQYF. CDR3 nucleotides: TGTGCTATCCAGGCGGGGTTAGGGGAGACCCAGTACTTC.

This chain connects TRBV7-2 to TRBJ2-5, with 10 bases lining up with TRBD2. From germline, CDR1 is SGHTA and CDR2 FQGNSA. With V trimmed by 7 bases and J by 5 bases, 10 bases remained unmatched. The CDR3 loop spans 15 amino acids. In DNA form, the CDR3 reads TGTGCCAGCAAAGCGAGCGGGGGGGCCGGGGAGACCCAGTACTTC. This codes for CASKASGGAGETQYF.

For this clonotype: The junction departs from germline at one end; a sequencing error may be responsible. This sequence joins TRBV7-9 and TRBJ2-2; 7 bases fit TRBD1. CDR1 and CDR2 from the germline V gene are SEHNR and FQNEAQ (reference sequence). The CDR3 sequence is 14 residues long. CDR3 in amino acids: CVSRETGETGELFF. In DNA, the CDR3 is TGTGTCAGCAGAGAAACAGGGGAAACCGGGGAGCTGTTTTTT.

The chain joins TRBV28 to TRBJ2-7, with 9 bases aligning to TRBD1. The CDR3 covers 14 residues. The junction had 6 bases not matched to a gene; V was cut back by 6 bases and J by 3 bases. CDR1 is MDHEN, CDR2 SYDVKM, per germline. CDR3 sequence reads: CASSWGDRDYEQYF. The CDR3 DNA sequence: TGTGCCAGCAGCTGGGGGGACAGGGACTACGAGCAGTACTTC.

This clonotype was recorded at least ten times. J is TRBJ2-1 and V is TRBV4-2, with 7 bases that match TRBD1. The V gene's germline CDR1 is LGHNA and CDR2 YNFKEQ. The ends lost 0 bases at V and 9 bases at J; junction bases unmatched: 8. The CDR3 is made up of 15 amino acids. In DNA form, the CDR3 reads TGTGCCAGCAGCCAAGAAACAGGGGATTTCGGTGAGCAGTTCTTC. Translating it yields CASSQETGDFGEQFF.

The CDR3 protein is CASSLEGGQAKNIQYF. For the CDR3, the DNA is TGTGCCAGCAGCTTAGAGGGGGGTCAGGCCAAAAACATTCAGTACTTC. The chain is built from TRBV11-3 and TRBJ2-4, with a weak D call TRBD2 (6 bases). V lost 0 bases to trimming and J lost 1 base, with 10 bases between them. This CDR3 is 16 amino acids long. CDR1 SGHNT and CDR2 YENEEA come from the germline V gene.

At least ten counts were recorded for this clonotype. V usage is TRBV11-3 and J usage is TRBJ2-7; tentatively, D is TRBD1 (5 bases). The CDR3 covers 12 residues. The germline V and J ends were trimmed by 6 bases and 2 bases, with 8 bases remaining between them. Looked up from germline, CDR1 is SGHNT and CDR2 is YENEEA. CDR3 sequence: CASSTGTYEQYF. DNA for the CDR3: TGTGCCAGCAGTACAGGAACCTACGAGCAGTACTTC.

This clonotype is deemed medium-sized. This rearrangement joins TRBV11-2 to TRBJ1-4; D unresolved. There are 14 residues in the CDR3. Deletions cut 5 bases from V and 13 bases from J, with 20 bases between. Germline V gene lookup returns CDR1 SGHAT and CDR2 FQNNGV. The CDR3 bases are TGTGCCAGCAGCCAAGATGTGAGTGGGGTAGGACTGTTTTTT. It encodes CASSQDVSGVGLFF.

V is TRBV29-1 and J is TRBJ1-4; perhaps TRBD1 as D (5 bases). The CDR3 consists of 17 residues. The germline V gene has CDR1 SQVTM and CDR2 ANQGSEA. Trimming pared 3 bases from V and 5 bases from J, leaving 22 bases between. The CDR3 here is CSVEGITSGGFNEKLFF. CDR3 coding DNA: TGCAGCGTTGAGGGAATTACTAGCGGGGGGTTCAATGAAAAACTGTTTTTT.

This clonotype was counted only a few times. Germline and junction disagree at one end, which may indicate a read error. The chain links TRBV7-9 to TRBJ1-2; D gene ambiguous. CDR3 length: 16 residues. Germline V lookup: CDR1 SEHNR, CDR2 FQNEAQ (reference sequence). In DNA form, the CDR3 reads TGTGCCAGCAGCTTAGCCTCGGGAAATCCCCTCTATGGCTGCACCTTC. Translated: CASSLASGNPLYGCTF.